This paragraph covers one T cell receptor beta chain sequence. Which antigen it targets is not known. It has no much larger one-base neighbor in the sample; base qualities were not kept. The record originates from a study of technical replicates of blood from several donors (dated by TCRdb to about 2017). Library preparation employed the immunoSEQ multiplex PCR assay. Here the immuneACCESS table is served through TCRdb, limited to in-frame sequences with V and J called. Missing clones are a known gap in these copies; in checked studies unresolved V genes cover under half, and the rest lacks a known reason. For this sample the table gives over 85,000 clones, of which 90% to 95% were detected only once. The ten largest make up 0.25% of the sample. Relative to germline, V is 7 bases shorter and J is 2 bases shorter, with 5 bases between their ends. The CDR3 sequence holds 10 residues, the cysteine and phenylalanine included. The DNA shown is the 30-base CDR3, in frame from base 1. The germline V gene encodes CDR1 GTSNPN and CDR2 SVGIG (reference sequence).

Rearrangement joined TRBV30 to TRBJ1-1; the D gene remains uncertain. The source material was T cells isolated from PBMCs. The receptor comes from a human donor in good health. The CDR3 here reads CAFFNTEAFF. The DNA is TGTGCCTTCTTCAACACTGAAGCTTTCTTT.